These 12 T cell receptor beta chains share one sample of origin, sequenced in a study of radiation and T cells in renal cell carcinoma. Repertoires were generated with immunoSEQ multiplex PCR, while TCRdb's copy carries only in-frame clones and drops some. The sample yields 150,000 to 200,000 clones, less than 90% seen once. As for time point: blood 4 weeks post-SBRT, at nephrectomy. As to treatment: 15 Gy SBRT to primary tumor, nephrectomy 4 weeks later. Specimen: blood, collected from a patient whose treatment included radiotherapy and nephrectomy. The receptors were gathered from a woman between 50 and 59 years old with renal cell carcinoma.

This chain joins TRBV2 and TRBJ2-7; 9 bases align to TRBD2. Germline V gives CDR1 SNHLY, CDR2 FYNNEI. CDR3 length: 15 amino acids. With V trimmed by 3 bases and J by 5 bases, 8 bases remained unmatched. The CDR3 protein is CASSEASGVNNEQYF. As DNA, the CDR3 is TGTGCCAGCAGTGAGGCTAGCGGGGTAAACAACGAGCAGTACTTC.

The chain combines TRBV4-2 with TRBJ1-1; a weak D match, TRBD1 (5 bases). In germline, CDR1 is LGHNA, CDR2 YNFKEQ. This CDR3 region has 13 residues. V was clipped by 6 bases and J by 1 base, with 9 bases between them. CDR3 sequence: CASSQGRNTEAFF. The DNA of the CDR3 is TGTGCCAGCAGTCAGGGTCGGAACACTGAAGCTTTCTTT.

V and J are TRBV15 and TRBJ2-6; D gene uncertain. This CDR3 region has 18 residues. CDR1 LNHNV and CDR2 YYDKDF come from the germline V gene (reference sequence). Trimming removed 1 base at V and 0 bases at J, with 13 bases between. The CDR3 reads CATSRARIHGSGANVLTF. CDR3 bases: TGTGCCACCAGCAGAGCCAGGATCCATGGCTCTGGGGCCAACGTCCTGACTTTC.

This clone was seen only once. This chain joins TRBV4-2 and TRBJ1-4, with D perhaps TRBD1 (6 bases). The length of the CDR3 is 18 residues. CDR1 and CDR2 (germline): LGHNA, YNFKEQ. The germline V and J ends were trimmed by 0 bases and 7 bases, with 21 bases remaining between them. CDR3 in amino acids: CASSQEGGLNGGGEKLFF. The CDR3 coding sequence is TGTGCCAGCAGCCAAGAAGGCGGTTTGAACGGAGGGGGTGAAAAACTGTTTTTT.

This chain joins TRBV5-4 and TRBJ1-6; possible D gene TRBD1, 5 bases. Germline CDR1 is SGHNT and CDR2 is YYREEE (reference sequence). The CDR3 contains 12 residues. V was shortened by 3 bases and J by 14 bases, with 12 bases between the two germline ends. As DNA, the CDR3 is TGTGCCAGCAGCTCGGGCCCCAGGGCCCTCCACTTT. This gives the protein CASSSGPRALHF.

The genes are TRBV2 and TRBJ1-5; D unclear. CDR3 length: 11 residues. Germline V CDR1 and CDR2: SNHLY, FYNNEI. V was trimmed by 6 bases and J by 10 bases, leaving 10 bases between them. The CDR3 protein is CASSREGPQHF. Here the CDR3 DNA reads TGTGCCAGCAGCCGGGAGGGCCCCCAGCATTTT.

The chain carries TRBV6-6 and TRBJ1-3, with unresolved D. Trimming cost V 7 bases and J 0 bases, with 4 bases left between them. This CDR3 contains 12 residues. CDR1 and CDR2 from the germline V gene are MNHNY and SVGAGI (reference sequence). The CDR3 region is CASTGSGNTIYF. The CDR3 bases are TGTGCCAGCACTGGCTCTGGAAACACCATATATTTT.

The V gene is TRBV6-5, the J gene TRBJ2-3, with TRBD1 matching 7 bases. The length of the CDR3 is 13 residues. CDR1 and CDR2 (germline): MNHEY, SVGAGI. The J segment lost 6 bases and the V segment lost 6 bases, leaving 6 bases of the junction unmatched. The CDR3 loop is CASSKGGADTQYF. In nucleotides, the CDR3 is TGTGCCAGCAGCAAAGGGGGCGCGGATACGCAGTATTTT.

The chain carries TRBV18 and TRBJ2-7; 15 positions agree with TRBD2. The CDR3 covers 15 residues. Losses at the gene ends were 3 bases for V and 4 bases for J; bases not matched to a gene: 1. The germline V gene encodes CDR1 KGHSH and CDR2 LQKENI. The CDR3 coding sequence is TGTGCCAGCTCACCGGGACTAGCGGGGGGATACGAGCAGTACTTC. This translates into CASSPGLAGGYEQYF.

The V call is TRBV5-5, the J call TRBJ2-3; D assignment may be TRBD1 or TRBD2 (6 bases each). The germline V gene has CDR1 SGHKS and CDR2 YYEKEE (reference sequence). Trimming took off 4 bases at V and 4 bases at J, with 19 bases between the two ends. This CDR3 comprises 16 residues. CDR3 protein: CASSLLGAPSADTQYF. CDR3 coding DNA: TGTGCCAGCAGCCTTCTGGGGGCCCCTAGCGCAGATACGCAGTATTTT. Together with reference TRBV5-5 and TRBJ2-3, the CDR3 gives the full variable domain: DAGVTQSPTHLIKTRGQQVTLRCSPISGHKSVSWYQQVLGQGPQFIFQYYEKEERGRGNFPDRFSARQFPNYSSELNVNALLLGDSALYLCASSLLGAPSADTQYFGPGTRLTVL.

In DNA form, the CDR3 reads TGTGCCAGTTTCGACAGGAACTATGGCTACACCTTC. Its protein is CASFDRNYGYTF. The chain joins TRBV19 to TRBJ1-2; possibly TRBD1 for D (6 bases). The V gene's germline CDR1 is LNHDA and CDR2 SQIVND (reference sequence). The ends were cut back, 8 bases at V and 2 bases at J, with 9 bases in the middle. This CDR3 spans 12 amino acids.

This chain connects TRBV15 to TRBJ1-2; D is uncertain. The V gene's germline CDR1 is LNHNV and CDR2 YYDKDF (reference sequence). CDR3 length: 14 amino acids. The V and J ends lost 1 base and 8 bases respectively, with 14 bases between them. In nucleotides, the CDR3 is TGTGCCACCAGCAGAGTCGGAGGGTTGGAAGGCTACACCTTC. As protein: CATSRVGGLEGYTF.